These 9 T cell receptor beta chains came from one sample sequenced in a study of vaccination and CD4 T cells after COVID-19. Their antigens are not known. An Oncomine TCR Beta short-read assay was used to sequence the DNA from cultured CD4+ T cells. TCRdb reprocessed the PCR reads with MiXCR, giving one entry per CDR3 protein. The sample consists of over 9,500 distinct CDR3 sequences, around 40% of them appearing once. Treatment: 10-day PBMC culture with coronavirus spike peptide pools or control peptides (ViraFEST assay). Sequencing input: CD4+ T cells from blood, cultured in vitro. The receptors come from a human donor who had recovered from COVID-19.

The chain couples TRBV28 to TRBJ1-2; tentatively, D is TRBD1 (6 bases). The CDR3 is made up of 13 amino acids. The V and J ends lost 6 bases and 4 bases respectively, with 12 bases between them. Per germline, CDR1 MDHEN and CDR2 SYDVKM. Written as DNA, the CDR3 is TGTGCCAGCAGCCAGGGGCGGATCTATGGCTACACCTTC. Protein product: CASSQGRIYGYTF.

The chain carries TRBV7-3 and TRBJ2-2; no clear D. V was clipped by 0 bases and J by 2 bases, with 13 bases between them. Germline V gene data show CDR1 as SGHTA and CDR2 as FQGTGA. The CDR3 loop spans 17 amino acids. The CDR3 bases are TGTGCCAGCAGCTTAACGTCCGCCAAAGCCAACACCGGGGAGCTGTTTTTT. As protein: CASSLTSAKANTGELFF.

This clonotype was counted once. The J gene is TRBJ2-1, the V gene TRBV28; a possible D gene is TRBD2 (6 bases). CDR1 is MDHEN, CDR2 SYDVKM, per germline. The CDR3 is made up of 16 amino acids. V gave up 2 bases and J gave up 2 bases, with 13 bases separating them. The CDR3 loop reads CASSLPTRRAYNEQFF. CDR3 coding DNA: TGTGCCAGCAGTTTACCCACCCGGAGGGCCTACAATGAGCAGTTCTTC.

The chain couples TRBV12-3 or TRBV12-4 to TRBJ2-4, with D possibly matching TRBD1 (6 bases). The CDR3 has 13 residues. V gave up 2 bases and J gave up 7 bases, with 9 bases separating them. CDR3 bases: TGTGCCAGCAGTTTACTAAGGGGGAACATTCAGTACTTC. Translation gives CASSLLRGNIQYF.

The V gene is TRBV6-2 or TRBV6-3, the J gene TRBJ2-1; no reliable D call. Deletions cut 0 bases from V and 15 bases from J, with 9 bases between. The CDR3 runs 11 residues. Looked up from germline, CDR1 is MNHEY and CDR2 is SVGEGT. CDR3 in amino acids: CASSYSWSLFF. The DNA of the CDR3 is TGTGCCAGCAGTTACTCGTGGAGTCTGTTCTTC.

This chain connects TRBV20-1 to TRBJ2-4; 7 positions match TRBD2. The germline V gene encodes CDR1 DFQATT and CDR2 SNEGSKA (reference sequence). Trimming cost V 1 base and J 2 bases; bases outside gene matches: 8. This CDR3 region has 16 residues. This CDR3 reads CSARGTTSVSKNIQYF. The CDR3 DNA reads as TGCAGTGCTAGAGGGACAACTAGCGTATCCAAAAACATTCAGTACTTC.

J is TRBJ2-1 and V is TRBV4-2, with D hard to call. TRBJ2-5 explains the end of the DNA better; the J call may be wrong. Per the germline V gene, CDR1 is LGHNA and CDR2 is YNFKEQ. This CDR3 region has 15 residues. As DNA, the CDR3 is TGTGCCAGCAGCCCGGAGATGTATTCTGAGCAGACCCAGTACTTC. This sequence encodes CASSPEMYSEQTQYF.

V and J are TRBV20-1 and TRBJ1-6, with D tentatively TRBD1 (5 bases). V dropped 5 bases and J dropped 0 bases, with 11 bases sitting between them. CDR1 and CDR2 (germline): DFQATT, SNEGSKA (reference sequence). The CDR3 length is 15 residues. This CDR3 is CSAYRQSSYNSPLHF. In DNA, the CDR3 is TGCAGTGCTTACCGACAGAGCTCCTATAATTCACCCCTCCACTTT.

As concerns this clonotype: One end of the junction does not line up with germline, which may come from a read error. CDR3 loop: CASSLGLAGGPAEQFF. For the CDR3, the DNA is TGTGCTAGCAGCTTAGGACTAGCGGGAGGGCCAGCGGAGCAGTTCTTC. This chain links TRBV7-6 with TRBJ2-1; TRBD2 aligns across 15 bases. The CDR3 sequence is 16 residues long. The germline V gene has CDR1 SGHVS and CDR2 FNYEAQ.